The rows below give T cell receptor beta chains drawn from one sample of a study of T cell changes during pregnancy in multiple sclerosis. Only in-frame clones appear in the TCRdb table, and some are missing; sequencing was by immunoSEQ multiplex PCR. Altogether about 53,000 clones are present, more than 75% being singletons, with the ten largest covering 3%. The material was CD8+ T cells from peripheral blood mononuclear cells, obtained before pregnancy. These receptors all come from a female donor with multiple sclerosis, enrolled in a pregnancy study. CDR3s include the opening cysteine and the closing phenylalanine or tryptophan. Each record gives: clone size, J gene, V gene, CDR3 length, D gene, CDR3 DNA, CDR3 protein. D genes are given only for firm matches. Clone size is not always given. Where it is, it says once, few, many or a class for expanded clones.

>NA|TRBJ1-2|TRBV23-1|16|NA
TGCGCCAGCAGTCAATCTCTGGAGGAGGCGTTCGATGGCTACACCTTC
CASSQSLEEAFDGYTF
>NA|TRBJ1-5|TRBV6-5|14|NA
TGTGCCAGCAGTTACCGGGATACGGATCAGCCCCAGCATTTT
CASSYRDTDQPQHF
>NA|TRBJ2-6|TRBV7-3|21|NA
TGTGCCAGCAGCTTAAGCGGTCCAGGTCCGGGAAAGATCTCTGGGGCCAACGTCCTGACTTTC
CASSLSGPGPGKISGANVLTF
>NA|TRBJ2-5|TRBV6-5|14|TRBD2
TGTGCCAGCAGTTGGAGCGGGGGGAGAGAGACCCAGTACTTC
CASSWSGGRETQYF
>NA|TRBJ2-7|TRBV5-4|13|NA
TGTGCCAGCAGCCCCACTCTAGGCTACGAGCAGTACTTC
CASSPTLGYEQYF
>NA|TRBJ2-1|TRBV30|14|TRBD1
TGTGCCTGGAACCTCGGGACAGGAGGAGATGAGCAGTTCTTC
CAWNLGTGGDEQFF
>NA|TRBJ1-1|TRBV6-1|14|NA
TGTGCCAGCAGTGAGTTGCAGGTGAACACTGAAGCTTTCTTT
CASSELQVNTEAFF
>NA|TRBJ1-2|TRBV4-3|13|NA
TGCGCCAGCAGCCAAGTGCCGGTATATGGCTACACCTTC
CASSQVPVYGYTF
>NA|TRBJ2-7|TRBV13|13|NA
TGTGCCAGCAGCTTATCCGACAGCTACGAGCAGTACTTC
CASSLSDSYEQYF
>NA|TRBJ1-2|TRBV10-3|11|TRBD1
TGTGCCATCAGGTCAGGGGGCGGCTACACCTTC
CAIRSGGGYTF
>NA|TRBJ2-1|TRBV18|15|TRBD1
TGTGCCAGCTCACCGGGACAGGGGTTGGACAATGAGCAGTTCTTC
CASSPGQGLDNEQFF
>NA|TRBJ1-2|TRBV9|15|NA
TGTGCCAGCAGCGGTGGGGCAGGGTTTGAGTATGGCTACACCTTC
CASSGGAGFEYGYTF
>once|TRBJ1-2|TRBV21-1|12|NA
TGTGCCAGCAGCAAAGACGGCTATGGCTACACCTTC
CASSKDGYGYTF
>once|TRBJ1-1|TRBV2|12|TRBD1
TGTGCCGAAGGGACAGATGACACTGAAGCTTTCTTT
CAEGTDDTEAFF
>NA|TRBJ2-1|TRBV5-1|15|NA
TGCGCCAGCCGGGCGAGGGGGGGGCCCTACAATGAGCAGTTCTTC
CASRARGGPYNEQFF
>NA|TRBJ2-7|TRBV29-1|12|NA
TGCAGCGTTGAAGACAGCTCCTACGAGCAGTACTTC
CSVEDSSYEQYF
>NA|TRBJ1-1|TRBV18|14|NA
TGTGCCAGCTCACCATCCCCTCTAATCGCTGAAGCTTTCTTT
CASSPSPLIAEAFF
>NA|TRBJ1-1|TRBV4-1|15|NA
TGCGCCAGCAGCCAAGACCCCACAGGGAACACTGAAGCTTTCTTT
CASSQDPTGNTEAFF
>medium-sized|TRBJ2-2|TRBV6-4|14|TRBD2
TGTGCCAGCAGTGACTCAGCGGGGGCCGGGGAGCTGTTTTTT
CASSDSAGAGELFF
>NA|TRBJ1-2|TRBV6-5|13|TRBD1
TGTGCCAGCAGCCAGGGGGTGAGCTATGGCTACACCTTC
CASSQGVSYGYTF
>NA|TRBJ1-2|TRBV7-9|13|NA
TGTGCCGGGGCGCAGGGCGCCGACTATGGCTACACCTTC
CAGAQGADYGYTF
>once|TRBJ2-1|TRBV5-1|13|NA
TGCGCCAGCAGCTCGGACAGTTTGGGTGAGCAGTTCTTC
CASSSDSLGEQFF
>NA|TRBJ2-7|TRBV7-2|14|NA
TGTGCCAGCAGCGCGGGACTCAGCTCCTACGAGCAGTACTTC
CASSAGLSSYEQYF
>NA|TRBJ2-7|TRBV14|12|NA
TGTGCCAGCAGCCTGGTCGGCTACGAGCAGTACTTC
CASSLVGYEQYF
>NA|TRBJ2-1|TRBV7-3|15|TRBD2
TGTGCCAGCAGCATACTAGCGGGGGGGCCCAATGAGCAGTTCTTC
CASSILAGGPNEQFF
>NA|TRBJ2-5|TRBV7-3|14|TRBD2
TGTGCCAGCAGCTTATCCGGGGGGCAAGAGACCCAGTACTTC
CASSLSGGQETQYF
>NA|TRBJ2-5|TRBV5-4|16|TRBD2
TGTGCCAGCAGCCCCCCCCGCGGGGGTTCCCCTGTGACCCAGTACTTC
CASSPPRGGSPVTQYF
>NA|TRBJ1-2|TRBV27|13|NA
TGTGCCAGTGCGATCGCCCTTAACTATGGCTACACCTTC
CASAIALNYGYTF
>NA|TRBJ1-3|TRBV4-3|16|NA
TGCGCCAGCAGCCCCTCGATCCCGGGGTCTGGAAACACCATATATTTT
CASSPSIPGSGNTIYF
>NA|TRBJ1-4|TRBV10-3|16|NA
TGTGCCATCTCCCGGGGGGAGGTGAGAACTAATGAAAAACTGTTTTTT
CAISRGEVRTNEKLFF
>NA|TRBJ2-4|TRBV19|17|TRBD2
TGTGCCAGTAGTATAGATCGTGCGGGGGGGCCCAAAAACATTCAGTACTTC
CASSIDRAGGPKNIQYF
>NA|TRBJ2-2|TRBV2|17|TRBD2
TGTGCCAGCAGTGGGACTAGCGGGGGGGGTATCACCGGGGAGCTGTTTTTT
CASSGTSGGGITGELFF
>NA|TRBJ2-7|TRBV4-3|14|TRBD1
TGCGCCAGCAGCCACCGGGACAGGGCCTACGAGCAGTACTTC
CASSHRDRAYEQYF
>NA|TRBJ2-1|TRBV4-2|14|TRBD2
TGTGCCAGCAGCCAGCTAGCGGGCAACAATGAGCAGTTCTTC
CASSQLAGNNEQFF
>NA|TRBJ2-7|TRBV27|14|NA
TGTGCCAGCAGTTTACAGGGCCTCCTCTACGAGCAGTACTTC
CASSLQGLLYEQYF
>once|TRBJ2-7|TRBV27|11|TRBD2
TGTGCCAGCAGTCGCGGGGGAGAGCAGTACTTC
CASSRGGEQYF
>NA|TRBJ2-7|TRBV6-1|14|NA
TGTGCCAGCAGTGGTAGAGGCAGACCCTACGAGCAGTACTTC
CASSGRGRPYEQYF
>NA|TRBJ1-1|TRBV6-4|13|NA
TGTGCCAGCAGCGAGGACTGGGGCACTGAAGCTTTCTTT
CASSEDWGTEAFF
>NA|TRBJ2-1|TRBV10-3|12|TRBD2
TGTGCCATCAGGCTTAGCGGGGATGAGCAGTTCTTC
CAIRLSGDEQFF
>few|TRBJ1-6|TRBV11-1|14|TRBD1
TGTGCCAGCAGCCTCGAAGTCGGGACAGGGTTCCTCCACTTT
CASSLEVGTGFLHF